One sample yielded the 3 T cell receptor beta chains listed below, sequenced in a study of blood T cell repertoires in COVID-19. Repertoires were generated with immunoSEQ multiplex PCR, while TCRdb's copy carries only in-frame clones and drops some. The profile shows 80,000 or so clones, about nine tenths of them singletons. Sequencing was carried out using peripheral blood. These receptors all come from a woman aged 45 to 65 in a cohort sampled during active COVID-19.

The chain's CDR3 is CASSTGDYGYTF. For the CDR3, the DNA is TGTGCCAGCAGCACAGGGGACTATGGCTACACCTTC. The chain combines TRBV28 with TRBJ1-2; the match to TRBD1 covers 7 bases. The germline CDR1 and CDR2 sequences are MDHEN and SYDVKM. Trimming took 6 bases from V and 3 from J; bases not matched to a gene: 1. This CDR3 has 12 amino acids.

CDR3: CASSPTSSGGGELFF. As DNA, the CDR3 is TGTGCCAGCAGCCCCACCTCTAGCGGCGGCGGGGAGCTGTTTTTT. The chain is built from TRBV4-2 and TRBJ2-2; 7 bases fit TRBD2. Germline loops: CDR1 LGHNA, CDR2 YNFKEQ. V shed 4 bases, J shed 7 bases, and the junction held 9 bases outside the gene matches. CDR3 length: 15 residues.

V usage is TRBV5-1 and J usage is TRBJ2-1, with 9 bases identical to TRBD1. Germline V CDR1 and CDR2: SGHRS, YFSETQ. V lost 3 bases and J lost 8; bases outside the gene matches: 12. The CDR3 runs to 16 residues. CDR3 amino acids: CASSSRGGTGKYEQFF. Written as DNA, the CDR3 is TGCGCCAGCAGCTCCCGGGGAGGGACAGGGAAATATGAGCAGTTCTTC.